A single sample is the source of the 21 T cell receptor beta chains below, sequenced in a study of radiation and T cells in renal cell carcinoma. Specified time point: baseline pretreatment blood. The sample's treatment: 15 Gy SBRT to primary tumor, nephrectomy 4 weeks later. The table came from immunoSEQ multiplex PCR; TCRdb's copy has only in-frame clones and leaves some out. The table shows about 49,000 clones, with roughly 84% occurring only once. The starting material was blood, obtained from a patient whose treatment included radiotherapy and nephrectomy. Source of these receptors: a woman in her sixties or seventies with renal cell carcinoma.

Only one count was recorded for this clone. The J gene is TRBJ2-7, the V gene TRBV7-9; 8 positions match TRBD2. CDR1 SEHNR and CDR2 FQNEAQ come from the germline V gene (reference sequence). This CDR3 region has 17 residues. The V segment lost 5 bases and the J segment 0 bases; nucleotides outside the gene matches: 12. DNA of the CDR3: TGTGCCAGCAGCGTACTGATAGCGGGGATGAGCTCCTACGAGCAGTACTTC. Its translation: CASSVLIAGMSSYEQYF.

J is TRBJ2-2 and V is TRBV10-3, with unresolved D. The CDR3 is 15 amino acids. The germline V and J ends were trimmed by 8 bases and 0 bases, with 13 bases remaining between them. CDR1 ENHRY and CDR2 SYGVKD come from the germline V gene. CDR3 protein: CAIGNGLSNTGELFF. The DNA for the CDR3 is TGTGCCATCGGCAATGGGCTCTCGAACACCGGGGAGCTGTTTTTT.

The CDR3 sequence: CASDREGLTGELFF. The CDR3 region has the DNA TGTGCCAGCGATAGGGAGGGACTAACCGGGGAGCTGTTTTTT. The chain carries TRBV7-9 and TRBJ2-2; 7 nucleotides agree with TRBD2. Per germline, CDR1 SEHNR and CDR2 FQNEAQ (reference sequence). V was pared by 8 bases and J by 5 bases, with 8 bases of the junction left unmatched. The CDR3 is made up of 14 amino acids. The full variable domain, its missing parts supplied by reference TRBV7-9 and TRBJ2-2, is DTGVSQNPRHKITKRGQNVTFRCDPISEHNRLYWYRQTLGQGPEFLTYFQNEAQLEKSRLLSDRFSAERPKGSFSTLEIQRTEQGDSAMYLCASDREGLTGELFFGEGSRLTVL.

This clone was seen only once. The chain links TRBV7-9 to TRBJ2-7; D remains unclear. The CDR3 spans 15 residues. V lost 5 bases to trimming and J lost 1 base, with 15 bases between them. From germline, CDR1 is SEHNR and CDR2 FQNEAQ (reference sequence). CDR3 in DNA: TGTGCCAGCAGCGCCAGAGGAATGTCGTCCTACGAGCAGTACTTC. The encoded protein is CASSARGMSSYEQYF.

This sequence joins TRBV5-1 and TRBJ2-2, with D tentatively TRBD1 (6 bases). V dropped 6 bases and J dropped 4 bases, with 13 bases sitting between them. The CDR3 spans 14 residues. Per the germline V gene, CDR1 is SGHRS and CDR2 is YFSETQ. The CDR3 sequence: CASTDRTGTGELFF. CDR3 in DNA: TGCGCCAGCACTGACAGGACGGGCACCGGGGAGCTGTTTTTT. The full variable domain, its missing parts supplied by reference TRBV5-1 and TRBJ2-2, is KAGVTQTPRYLIKTRGQQVTLSCSPISGHRSVSWYQQTPGQGLQFLFEYFSETQRNKGNFPGRFSGRQFSNSRSEMNVSTLELGDSALYLCASTDRTGTGELFFGEGSRLTVL.

The chain uses TRBV7-2 and TRBJ2-3; 9 positions match TRBD2. Trimming removed 5 bases from V and 2 bases from J; junction bases left unmatched: 5. The length of the CDR3 is 15 residues. Germline loops: CDR1 SGHTA, CDR2 FQGNSA. The CDR3 DNA sequence: TGTGCCAGCAGCCGAGTAGCGGGGGTCACAGATACGCAGTATTTT. Its translation is CASSRVAGVTDTQYF.

A single count supports this clone. The chain joins TRBV10-1 to TRBJ2-7; TRBD1 matches 7 bases. Germline CDR1 is WNHNN and CDR2 is SYGVQD (reference sequence). This CDR3 is 12 amino acids long. V was pared by 5 bases and J by 4 bases, with 2 bases of the junction left unmatched. DNA for the CDR3: TGCGCCAGCAGTCGGGACAGTTACGAGCAGTACTTC. Amino acids: CASSRDSYEQYF.

The chain recombines TRBV7-9 with TRBJ2-6; unclear D gene. The V and J ends lost 5 bases and 2 bases respectively, with 13 bases between them. This CDR3 has 16 amino acids. Germline V lookup: CDR1 SEHNR, CDR2 FQNEAQ (reference sequence). The CDR3 nucleotides read TGTGCCAGCAGCCCCCGTGGACCAACTGGGGCCAACGTCCTGACTTTC. This sequence encodes CASSPRGPTGANVLTF.

This clone was picked up one time. The chain is built from TRBV2 and TRBJ2-7; 15 bases agree with TRBD2. The germline V gene encodes CDR1 SNHLY and CDR2 FYNNEI. The CDR3 loop spans 14 amino acids. V lost 6 bases, J lost 4 bases, and 1 base stayed unmatched. DNA of the CDR3: TGTGCCAGCAGGGGACTAGCGGGAGGTTACGAGCAGTACTTC. Translated, it gives CASRGLAGGYEQYF.

The table lists this clone with a count of one. The rearrangement links TRBV10-3 to TRBJ2-5, with TRBD1 identical over 10 bases. V shed 7 bases and J 5 bases; nucleotides not matched to a gene: 7. CDR1 and CDR2 from the germline V gene are ENHRY and SYGVKD. The CDR3 runs to 14 residues. This CDR3 is CAINAGQGSETQYF. CDR3 coding DNA: TGTGCCATCAATGCGGGACAGGGGTCCGAGACCCAGTACTTC.

This chain uses TRBV20-1 with TRBJ2-7; D gene uncertain. The germline V gene encodes CDR1 DFQATT and CDR2 SNEGSKA (reference sequence). CDR3 length: 11 amino acids. The V and J ends lost 3 bases and 4 bases respectively, with 7 bases between them. This CDR3 is CSASKAYEQYF. CDR3 nucleotide sequence: TGCAGTGCTAGTAAGGCGTACGAGCAGTACTTC.

The CDR3 nucleotides read TGTGCCAGCAGCACAGGGACAGGGGGCCCTAAGGACCACGAGCAGTACTTC. Translating gives CASSTGTGGPKDHEQYF. This sequence joins TRBV7-8 and TRBJ2-7; 12 positions agree with TRBD1. This CDR3 comprises 17 residues. CDR1 and CDR2 from the germline V gene are SGHVS and FQNEAQ. V dropped 5 bases and J dropped 5; count of bases not matched to a gene: 13.

CDR3 loop: CASRQGALENTEAFF. DNA for the CDR3: TGTGCCAGCAGACAGGGGGCGTTGGAGAACACTGAAGCTTTCTTT. The rearrangement links TRBV6-1 to TRBJ1-1; 9 nucleotides agree with TRBD1. This CDR3 has 15 residues. The V gene's germline CDR1 is MNHNS and CDR2 SASEGT. V lost 6 bases, J lost 1 base, and 6 bases stayed unmatched.

CDR3 amino acids: CASSPFGSGESYEQYF. The DNA of the CDR3 is TGTGCCAGCAGTCCGTTTGGTAGCGGGGAATCCTACGAGCAGTACTTC. J is TRBJ2-7 and V is TRBV28; 8 nucleotides match TRBD2. Germline lookup yields CDR1 MDHEN and CDR2 SYDVKM. V lost 5 bases, J lost 1 base, and 10 bases stayed unmatched. This CDR3 is built from 16 residues.

The chain links TRBV4-3 to TRBJ1-2; 9 bases agree with TRBD1. The junction had 6 bases not matched to a gene; V was cut back by 0 bases and J by 4 bases. The CDR3 is 16 amino acids. Germline loops: CDR1 LGHNA, CDR2 YSLEER. CDR3 amino acids: CASSQDRTGAGYGYTF. The CDR3 nucleotides are TGCGCCAGCAGCCAAGACCGGACAGGGGCTGGCTATGGCTACACCTTC.

CDR3 in amino acids: CASRSGTGVYNEQFF. CDR3 bases: TGTGCCAGCAGATCCGGGACAGGGGTCTACAATGAGCAGTTCTTC. The chain recombines TRBV7-9 with TRBJ2-1, with 10 bases matching TRBD1. Per the germline V gene, CDR1 is SEHNR and CDR2 is FQNEAQ (reference sequence). The CDR3 contains 15 residues. J lost 3 bases, V lost 6 bases, and 5 bases had no gene match.

The V and J genes are TRBV6-6 and TRBJ1-5; a weak D match, TRBD1 (5 bases). V was trimmed by 2 bases and J by 6 bases, leaving 8 bases between them. Looked up from germline, CDR1 is MNHNY and CDR2 is SVGAGI (reference sequence). This CDR3 is built from 13 residues. The CDR3 nucleotides are TGTGCCAGCAGTTACGGGGGAGGTCAGCCCCAGCATTTT. Amino acids: CASSYGGGQPQHF.

This clone was seen a handful of times. The chain couples TRBV7-6 to TRBJ2-7; D is possibly TRBD1 (6 bases). This CDR3 region has 14 residues. Germline assignment: CDR1 SGHVS and CDR2 FNYEAQ. V dropped 2 bases and J dropped 4 bases, with 12 bases sitting between them. DNA for the CDR3: TGTGCCAGCAGCTTACGGGACACGGAGTACGAGCAGTACTTC. This sequence encodes CASSLRDTEYEQYF.

This chain joins TRBV5-4 and TRBJ2-7, with 14 bases aligning to TRBD2. Per germline, CDR1 SGHNT and CDR2 YYREEE (reference sequence). Germline trimming cut 2 bases from V and 5 bases from J; bases unmatched to any gene: 18. This CDR3 contains 20 residues. The CDR3 spells CASSFGGTSGSLGRWDEQYF. CDR3 nucleotide sequence: TGTGCCAGCAGCTTTGGGGGGACTAGCGGGAGTTTGGGTCGCTGGGACGAGCAGTACTTC. Combining the CDR3 with reference TRBV5-4 and TRBJ2-7 gives the whole variable domain ETGVTQSPTHLIKTRGQQVTLRCSSQSGHNTVSWYQQALGQGPQFIFQYYREEENGRGNFPPRFSGLQFPNYSSELNVNALELDDSALYLCASSFGGTSGSLGRWDEQYFGPGTRLTVT.

Here the CDR3 reads CASSSSAGATDTQYF. The CDR3 DNA reads as TGCGCCAGCAGCTCCTCCGCCGGAGCGACAGATACGCAGTATTTT. The chain links TRBV4-1 to TRBJ2-3; D call uncertain. Germline V gene data show CDR1 as MGHRA and CDR2 as YSYEKL. V dropped 5 bases and J dropped 3 bases, with 15 bases sitting between them. The CDR3 contains 15 residues.

This clone showed up just a few times. The V call is TRBV30, the J call TRBJ2-1; D uncertain. CDR1 is GTSNPN, CDR2 SVGIG, per germline (reference sequence). The length of the CDR3 is 13 residues. V was clipped by 4 bases and J by 9 bases, with 16 bases between them. CDR3 DNA sequence: TGTGCCTGGATTAAAGTGCAGCTCGGTGAGCAGTTCTTC. Translation: CAWIKVQLGEQFF.